This TCR beta chain is from a study of T-cell reconstitution after alpha-beta-depleted transplantation in children. After removal of 6 bases from V and 7 bases from J, the junction contained 16 bases not matched to a gene. The CDR3 is made up of 16 amino acids. Germline V gene sequence: CDR1 SQVTM, CDR2 ANQGSEA. Preparation of the TCRbeta library used unique molecular identifiers. TCRdb independently ran MiXCR on the PCR reads; one entry per CDR3 protein. This sample yields about 500,000 distinct CDR3 sequences, of which 32% are seen a single time; 2.4% belongs to the top ten. This clonotype was seen a few times.

The TCR comes from a human donor who donated a stem cell graft to a child with aplastic anemia. The source was PBMCs from the stem cell graft donor, collected from the stem cell graft. V is TRBV29-1 and J is TRBJ2-7, with TRBD1 matching 12 bases. CDR3: CSVYLGPGQGAEEQYF. The CDR3 bases are TGCAGCGTCTACCTTGGACCGGGACAGGGGGCAGAAGAGCAGTACTTC.